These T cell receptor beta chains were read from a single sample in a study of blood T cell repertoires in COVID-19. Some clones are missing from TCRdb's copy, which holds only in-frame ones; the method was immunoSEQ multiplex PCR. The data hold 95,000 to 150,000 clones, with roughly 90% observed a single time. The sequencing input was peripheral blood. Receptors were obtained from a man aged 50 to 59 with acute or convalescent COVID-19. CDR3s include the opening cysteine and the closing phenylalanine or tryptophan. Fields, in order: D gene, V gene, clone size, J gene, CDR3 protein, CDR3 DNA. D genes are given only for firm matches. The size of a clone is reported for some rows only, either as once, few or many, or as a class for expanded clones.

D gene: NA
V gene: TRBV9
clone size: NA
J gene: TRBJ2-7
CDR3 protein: CASSARGTDSYEQYF
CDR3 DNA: TGTGCCAGCAGCGCCCGGGGGACAGATAGTTACGAGCAGTACTTC

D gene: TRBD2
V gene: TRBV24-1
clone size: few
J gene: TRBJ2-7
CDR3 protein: CATASLAGIEQYF
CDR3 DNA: TGTGCCACCGCCTCTCTAGCGGGAATCGAGCAGTACTTC

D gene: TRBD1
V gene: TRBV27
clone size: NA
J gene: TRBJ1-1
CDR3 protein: CASSLGQGAGNTEAFF
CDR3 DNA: TGTGCCAGCAGCTTGGGACAGGGGGCTGGAAACACTGAAGCTTTCTTT

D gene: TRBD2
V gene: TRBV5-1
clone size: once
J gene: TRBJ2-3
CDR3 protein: CASSHGTSGSGDTQYF
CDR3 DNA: TGCGCCAGCAGCCATGGGACTAGCGGGAGTGGAGATACGCAGTATTTT

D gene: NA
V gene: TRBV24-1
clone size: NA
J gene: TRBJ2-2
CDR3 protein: CATSDQAGELFF
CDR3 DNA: TGTGCCACCAGTGATCAGGCCGGGGAGCTGTTTTTT

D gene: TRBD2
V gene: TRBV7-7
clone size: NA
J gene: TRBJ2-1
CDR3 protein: CASSFEAGASYNEQFF
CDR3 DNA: TGTGCCAGCAGCTTTGAAGCGGGAGCATCCTACAATGAGCAGTTCTTC

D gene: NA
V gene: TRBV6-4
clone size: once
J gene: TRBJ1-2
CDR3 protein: CASSKEAADPYGYTF
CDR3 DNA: TGTGCCAGCAGTAAGGAGGCAGCGGACCCCTATGGCTACACCTTC

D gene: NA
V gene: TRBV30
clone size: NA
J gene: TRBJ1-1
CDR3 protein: CAWSTGSTEAFF
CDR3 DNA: TGTGCCTGGAGTACCGGGTCCACTGAAGCTTTCTTT

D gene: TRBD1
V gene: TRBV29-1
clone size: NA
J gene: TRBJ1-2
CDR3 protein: CSVAGQGRGYTF
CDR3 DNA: TGCAGCGTGGCCGGACAGGGCCGTGGCTACACCTTC

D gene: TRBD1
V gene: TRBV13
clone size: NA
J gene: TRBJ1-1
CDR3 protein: CASSPGTGLNTEAFF
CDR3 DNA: TGTGCCAGCAGCCCCGGGACAGGGCTGAACACTGAAGCTTTCTTT

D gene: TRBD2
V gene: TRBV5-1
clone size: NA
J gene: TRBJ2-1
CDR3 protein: CASSFSGNNEQFF
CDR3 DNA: TGCGCCAGCAGCTTTAGCGGGAACAATGAGCAGTTCTTC

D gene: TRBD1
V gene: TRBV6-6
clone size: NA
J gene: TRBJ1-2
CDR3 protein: CASSSRDRPVYGYTF
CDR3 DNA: TGTGCCAGCAGTTCCCGGGACAGACCCGTCTATGGCTACACCTTC